Below are 26 T cell receptor beta chains sequenced from a single sample in a study of blood T cell repertoires in COVID-19. Produced via immunoSEQ multiplex PCR; TCRdb's table is partial and in-frame only. The sample contains about 190,000 clones, about 88% of which appear only once. The sequenced material came from peripheral blood. The source is a man aged 40-49 years with active or convalescent COVID-19.

In DNA, the CDR3 is TGTGCCAGCGGCAAAGGACAGGGAGGGGAAAAACTGTTTTTT. Translation: CASGKGQGGEKLFF. The J gene is TRBJ1-4, the V gene TRBV7-2; 8 bases align to TRBD1. The CDR3 extends over 14 amino acids. Germline V CDR1 and CDR2: SGHTA, FQGNSA. V trimming: 8 bases; J trimming: 8 bases; junction bases outside the gene matches: 10.

The genes are TRBV18 and TRBJ2-7, with 8 bases lining up with TRBD1. The CDR3 consists of 15 residues. The J segment lost 4 bases and the V segment lost 2 bases, leaving 7 bases of the junction unmatched. Germline V gene sequence: CDR1 KGHSH, CDR2 LQKENI. CDR3 loop: CASSPYGQGGYEQYF. CDR3 nucleotides: TGTGCCAGCTCACCATATGGACAGGGTGGGTACGAGCAGTACTTC.

The chain couples TRBV23-1 to TRBJ1-6; D possibly corresponds to TRBD1 (5 bases). TRBV23-1 is given ORF status, its function remaining uncertain. The CDR3 spans 19 residues. The ends were cut back, 0 bases at V and 0 bases at J, with 15 bases in the middle. The CDR3 nucleotides read TGCGCCAGCAGTCAATCTTGCAGGGTATCCCCCTCCTATAATTCACCCCTCCACTTT. The encoded protein is CASSQSCRVSPSYNSPLHF.

This clone appeared a few times. CDR3 bases: TGTGCCAGCAGCCTCTCAGGTTTTGGAAATTCACCCCTCCACTTT. Its protein product is CASSLSGFGNSPLHF. The chain recombines TRBV4-2 with TRBJ1-6; D unresolved. From germline, CDR1 is LGHNA and CDR2 YNFKEQ. Trimming removed 4 bases at V and 7 bases at J, with 14 bases between. This CDR3 is 15 amino acids long.

This clone was picked up a small number of times. The chain carries TRBV5-5 and TRBJ1-5; tentative D call: TRBD1 (6 bases). This CDR3 comprises 14 residues. Trimming stripped 10 bases from V and 9 bases from J, with 23 bases between. Germline V gene lookup returns CDR1 SGHKS and CDR2 YYEKEE (reference sequence). DNA for the CDR3: TGTGCCGAGGTGGGGGCCCCGACCGGTCGGCCCCAGCATTTT. Encoded protein: CAEVGAPTGRPQHF.

The rearrangement links TRBV27 to TRBJ2-2; 7 bases are a match to TRBD1. This CDR3 is built from 14 residues. Trimming took 7 bases from V and 4 from J; bases not matched to a gene: 6. Germline values: CDR1 MNHEY, CDR2 SMNVEV (reference sequence). The CDR3 DNA is TGTGCCAGCAACAGGGGTACCGGCACCGGGGAGCTGTTTTTT. Protein: CASNRGTGTGELFF.

The chain is built from TRBV18 and TRBJ2-1, with 9 bases matching TRBD1. This CDR3 comprises 17 residues. Looked up from germline, CDR1 is KGHSH and CDR2 is LQKENI. J gave up 1 base and V 5 bases, and 9 bases lay outside the gene matches. The CDR3, as DNA: TGTGCCAGCTCAGCGACAGGGGGGGTTTTGTCCTACAATGAGCAGTTCTTC. Its protein is CASSATGGVLSYNEQFF.

This clone was counted only a few times. The J gene is TRBJ1-6, the V gene TRBV5-6; 9 nucleotides line up with TRBD1. The CDR3 consists of 16 residues. Germline V gene lookup returns CDR1 SGHDT and CDR2 YYEEEE. V lost 4 bases, J lost 10 bases, and 12 bases stayed unmatched. CDR3 protein: CASSPGTGTGFSPLHF. As DNA, the CDR3 is TGTGCCAGCAGCCCCGGGACTGGGACAGGGTTCTCACCCCTCCACTTT. The variable domain in full, with the rest retrieved from reference TRBV5-6 and TRBJ1-6, is DAGVTQSPTHLIKTRGQQVTLRCSPKSGHDTVSWYQQALGQGPQFIFQYYEEEERQRGNFPDRFSGHQFPNYSSELNVNALLLGDSALYLCASSPGTGTGFSPLHFGNGTRLTVT.

This chain joins TRBV6-5 and TRBJ1-6; D perhaps matches TRBD1 (6 bases). Germline CDR1 MNHEY, CDR2 SVGAGI. V lost 7 bases and J 2 bases, leaving 12 bases between the germline ends. The CDR3 has 15 residues. As DNA, the CDR3 is TGTGCCAGCAAGGGGGGGCTCACCTATAATTCACCCCTCCACTTT. Translating gives CASKGGLTYNSPLHF.

This clone was observed a handful of times. This chain connects TRBV2 to TRBJ2-3; TRBD2 agrees at 7 bases. Per germline, CDR1 SNHLY and CDR2 FYNNEI. This CDR3 has 14 residues. J was trimmed by 1 base and V by 4 bases; bases with no gene match: 2. The CDR3 is CASSGSGGTDTQYF. CDR3 nucleotide sequence: TGTGCCAGCAGTGGAAGCGGGGGCACAGATACGCAGTATTTT. Full variable domain (outside the CDR3, taken from reference TRBV2 and TRBJ2-3): EPEVTQTPSHQVTQMGQEVILRCVPISNHLYFYWYRQILGQKVEFLVSFYNNEISEKSEIFDDQFSVERPDGSNFTLKIRSTKLEDSAMYFCASSGSGGTDTQYFGPGTRLTVL.

The chain links TRBV11-2 to TRBJ1-2, with TRBD1 matching over 10 bases. This CDR3 region has 15 residues. Germline V CDR1 and CDR2: SGHAT, FQNNGV. Germline trimming cut 5 bases from V and 0 bases from J; bases unmatched to any gene: 3. The CDR3 region has the DNA TGTGCCAGCAGCCGAGGGACAGGGGCTAACTATGGCTACACCTTC. It yields the protein CASSRGTGANYGYTF.

This chain uses TRBV2 with TRBJ2-1; 9 bases are a match to TRBD2. This CDR3 has 16 amino acids. With V trimmed by 5 bases and J by 5 bases, 10 bases remained unmatched. Germline V gene sequence: CDR1 SNHLY, CDR2 FYNNEI. CDR3 in amino acids: CASSSRGAGGNNEQFF. The DNA of the CDR3 is TGTGCCAGCAGTTCGAGGGGAGCGGGAGGAAACAATGAGCAGTTCTTC.

As regards this clone: Other DNA sequences in this sample translate to the same CDR3. The CDR3 nucleotides are TGTGCCAGCAGCCTGCAAGGGGGAACTGAAGCTTTCTTT. This codes for CASSLQGGTEAFF. The rearrangement links TRBV5-4 to TRBJ1-1, with D maybe TRBD1 (6 bases). CDR3 length: 13 amino acids. CDR1 and CDR2 (germline): SGHNT, YYREEE (reference sequence). V gave up 4 bases and J gave up 5 bases, with 12 bases separating them. Full variable domain (missing parts from reference TRBV5-4 and TRBJ1-1): ETGVTQSPTHLIKTRGQQVTLRCSSQSGHNTVSWYQQALGQGPQFIFQYYREEENGRGNFPPRFSGLQFPNYSSELNVNALELDDSALYLCASSLQGGTEAFFGQGTRLTVV.

The chain joins TRBV9 to TRBJ2-2; 8 positions agree with TRBD2. This CDR3 has 16 amino acids. CDR1 and CDR2 (germline): SGDLS, YYNGEE. V lost 4 bases and J lost 1; bases outside the gene matches: 6. CDR3 DNA: TGTGCCAGCAGCCCGCGGACTAGCCAGAACACCGGGGAGCTGTTTTTT. It codes for CASSPRTSQNTGELFF.

This clone has a single count. The chain links TRBV11-2 to TRBJ2-7; no definite D call. The CDR3 is made up of 12 amino acids. In germline, CDR1 is SGHAT, CDR2 FQNNGV. The ends were cut back, 6 bases at V and 6 bases at J, with 12 bases in the middle. CDR3 in amino acids: CASSRSAPEQYF. CDR3 DNA sequence: TGTGCCAGCAGTAGAAGCGCTCCCGAGCAGTACTTC.

V and J are TRBV30 and TRBJ2-7; 7 bases map to TRBD1. The length of the CDR3 is 14 residues. Losses at the gene ends were 8 bases for V and 2 bases for J; bases not matched to a gene: 12. Germline V lookup: CDR1 GTSNPN, CDR2 SVGIG (reference sequence). The CDR3 sequence is CAEQFGTETYEQYF. The DNA of the CDR3 is TGTGCCGAACAGTTCGGGACAGAAACCTACGAGCAGTACTTC.

This rearrangement joins TRBV5-1 to TRBJ1-4; TRBD1 might be the D (5 bases). This CDR3 has 14 residues. CDR1 SGHRS and CDR2 YFSETQ come from the germline V gene. V shed 3 bases and J shed 8 bases, with 14 bases lying between them. In DNA, the CDR3 is TGCGCCAGCAGCTGGACATTGGGTGAAGAAAAACTGTTTTTT. The encoded protein is CASSWTLGEEKLFF.

V and J are TRBV9 and TRBJ2-7; TRBD1 might be the D (6 bases). CDR1 is SGDLS, CDR2 YYNGEE, per germline. The germline V and J ends were trimmed by 3 bases and 3 bases, with 19 bases remaining between them. The CDR3 has 16 amino acids. The CDR3 sequence: CASSDQRQVMIYEQYF. The CDR3 DNA is TGTGCCAGCAGCGACCAGAGACAGGTTATGATCTACGAGCAGTACTTC.

The gene calls are TRBV28 and TRBJ2-7; possibly TRBD2 for D (6 bases). Trimming left V 5 bases short and J 5 bases short, with 10 bases between. The CDR3 is 12 residues long. Germline V lookup: CDR1 MDHEN, CDR2 SYDVKM. The CDR3 reads CASSERLDEQYF. CDR3 nucleotide sequence: TGTGCCAGCAGTGAAAGACTAGACGAGCAGTACTTC. Combining the CDR3 with reference TRBV28 and TRBJ2-7 gives the whole variable domain DVKVTQSSRYLVKRTGEKVFLECVQDMDHENMFWYRQDPGLGLRLIYFSYDVKMKEKGDIPEGYSVSREKKERFSLILESASTNQTSMYLCASSERLDEQYFGPGTRLTVT.

This chain links TRBV6-6 with TRBJ1-1; perhaps TRBD1 as D (6 bases). Per germline, CDR1 MNHNY and CDR2 SVGAGI (reference sequence). V was trimmed by 0 bases and J by 8 bases, leaving 7 bases between them. CDR3 length equals 12 residues. CDR3 sequence (DNA): TGTGCCAGCAGTTACTCGGACAGAGAAGCTTTCTTT. Translated: CASSYSDREAFF.

This chain connects TRBV9 to TRBJ2-3; D remains unclear. Germline CDR1 is SGDLS and CDR2 is YYNGEE. V was trimmed by 0 bases and J by 2 bases, leaving 7 bases between them. There are 14 residues in the CDR3. The CDR3 reads CASSVVTSTDTQYF. The DNA of the CDR3 is TGTGCCAGCAGCGTAGTAACATCCACAGATACGCAGTATTTT.

The chain couples TRBV6-5 to TRBJ1-2, with D perhaps TRBD1 (5 bases). Germline-derived CDR1 and CDR2 are MNHEY and SVGAGI. The CDR3 extends over 14 amino acids. Trimming stripped 5 bases from V and 4 bases from J, with 14 bases between. As DNA, the CDR3 is TGTGCCAGCAGTCTAGGACACCTGCTCTATGGCTACACCTTC. It specifies CASSLGHLLYGYTF.

The chain combines TRBV10-2 with TRBJ2-1, with 9 positions matching TRBD1. Per germline, CDR1 WSHSY and CDR2 SAAADI. The CDR3 totals 13 residues. J lost 6 bases, V lost 7 bases, and 4 bases had no gene match. CDR3 in amino acids: CASTGQGFNEQFF. CDR3 coding DNA: TGCGCCAGCACGGGACAGGGTTTCAATGAGCAGTTCTTC.

This chain connects TRBV28 to TRBJ1-2, with D possibly TRBD1 on 5 matching bases. The CDR3 covers 12 residues. Trimming pared 10 bases from V and 4 bases from J, leaving 13 bases between. Germline V gives CDR1 MDHEN, CDR2 SYDVKM. CDR3 loop: CATPDNLYGYTF. The CDR3 coding sequence is TGTGCCACTCCGGACAACCTCTATGGCTACACCTTC.

This chain connects TRBV6-5 to TRBJ2-7; 10 nucleotides match TRBD1. The CDR3 sequence is 15 residues long. CDR1 is MNHEY and CDR2 is SVGAGI in the germline V gene. The V and J ends lost 4 bases and 2 bases, in that order; junction bases with no gene match: 5. The CDR3 DNA follows: TGTGCCAGCAGTTCCGGACAGGGGGGGCCCTACGAGCAGTACTTC. The encoded protein is CASSSGQGGPYEQYF.

The chain carries TRBV5-1 and TRBJ1-5, with D possibly being TRBD1 (5 bases). This CDR3 has 15 residues. Between the trimmed V and J ends, which lost 4 bases and 5 bases, there was a span of 16 bases. Per the germline V gene, CDR1 is SGHRS and CDR2 is YFSETQ. The CDR3 region is CASSVIRVWDQPQHF. CDR3 in DNA: TGCGCCAGCAGCGTAATCAGGGTTTGGGATCAGCCCCAGCATTTT. The complete variable domain, with remaining parts taken from reference TRBV5-1 and TRBJ1-5, reads KAGVTQTPRYLIKTRGQQVTLSCSPISGHRSVSWYQQTPGQGLQFLFEYFSETQRNKGNFPGRFSGRQFSNSRSEMNVSTLELGDSALYLCASSVIRVWDQPQHFGDGTRLSIL.